These 16 T cell receptor beta chains came from one sample sequenced in a study of OX40 agonist ivuxolimab in advanced cancers. Only in-frame clones appear in the TCRdb table, and some are missing; sequencing was by immunoSEQ multiplex PCR. The table has approximately 61,000 clones, about four fifths seen once. The source material was CD4+ or CD8+ T cells sorted from blood, sampled in a trial of the OX40 agonist ivuxolimab. The receptors were gathered from an adult with an advanced solid tumor such as melanoma, head and neck, liver or kidney cancer.

The chain carries TRBV11-3 and TRBJ2-2, with 10 bases aligning to TRBD2. The CDR3 totals 16 residues. The junction had 4 bases not matched to a gene; V was cut back by 1 base and J by 5 bases. Germline V gene sequence: CDR1 SGHNT, CDR2 YENEEA. CDR3 residues: CASSLVVTSGTGELFF. CDR3 sequence (DNA): TGTGCCAGCAGCTTAGTAGTGACTAGCGGGACCGGGGAGCTGTTTTTT.

The rearrangement uses TRBV18 and TRBJ2-7; TRBD2 matches at 9 bases. The V gene end was trimmed by 5 bases and the J gene end by 6 bases; junction bases not matched to a gene: 5. This CDR3 contains 13 residues. Germline V gene data show CDR1 as KGHSH and CDR2 as LQKENI. In nucleotides, the CDR3 is TGTGCCAGCTCAGAGACTAGCGGTGGCGAGCAGTACGTC. Translation: CASSETSGGEQYV.

The genes are TRBV5-4 and TRBJ2-7; D might be TRBD2 (5 bases). The CDR3 consists of 13 residues. The germline gives CDR1 SGHNT, CDR2 YYREEE (reference sequence). The ends were cut back, 4 bases at V and 2 bases at J, with 10 bases in the middle. The CDR3 DNA sequence: TGTGCCAGCAGCGCCGTCGGGGCCTACGAGCAGTACTTC. It yields the protein CASSAVGAYEQYF.

The rearrangement uses TRBV4-2 and TRBJ1-5, with D unresolved. V was clipped by 4 bases and J by 3 bases, with 10 bases between them. The CDR3 loop spans 14 amino acids. The germline CDR1 and CDR2 sequences are LGHNA and YNFKEQ. The CDR3 is CASSLDGTNQPQHF. In nucleotides, the CDR3 is TGTGCCAGCAGCCTCGACGGAACCAATCAGCCCCAGCATTTT.

The V and J genes are TRBV11-2 and TRBJ2-2, with no clear D. CDR1 is SGHAT, CDR2 FQNNGV, per germline. Trimming removed 1 base at V and 2 bases at J, with 5 bases between. CDR3 length equals 14 residues. The CDR3 here is CASSLAANTGELFF. The CDR3 region has the DNA TGTGCCAGCAGCTTAGCGGCTAACACCGGGGAGCTGTTTTTT.

The rearrangement joins TRBV16 to TRBJ2-1; D call uncertain. Germline CDR1 reads KGHSY; CDR2 reads FQNENV. The V gene lost 4 bases and the J gene lost 8 bases, with 15 bases spanning the gap. The CDR3 spans 14 residues. The CDR3 region has the DNA TGTGCCAGCAGCCTCCTCGGTCAGTCATATGAGCAGTTCTTC. Its translation: CASSLLGQSYEQFF.

This clone was observed a single time. This chain links TRBV4-1 with TRBJ1-1; a weak D match, TRBD1 (5 bases). In germline, CDR1 is MGHRA, CDR2 YSYEKL. Trimming took off 0 bases at V and 5 bases at J, with 10 bases between the two ends. This CDR3 has 14 residues. CDR3 DNA sequence: TGCGCCAGCAGCCAAGAACGACAGCCAACTGAAGCTTTCTTT. It encodes CASSQERQPTEAFF.

The rearrangement uses TRBV7-2 and TRBJ2-1, with D tentatively TRBD2 (7 bases). CDR1 is SGHTA, CDR2 FQGNSA, per germline. Trimming took 2 bases from V and 9 from J, leaving 11 bases between them. CDR3 size: 13 residues. The CDR3 DNA follows: TGTGCCAGCAGCTTAAGCGCGGGGGCTGAGCAGTTCTTC. It codes for CASSLSAGAEQFF.

The chain carries TRBV28 and TRBJ1-3; possible D gene TRBD1, 5 bases. V shed 11 bases and J shed 0 bases, with 14 bases lying between them. The CDR3 spans 14 residues. Germline lookup yields CDR1 MDHEN and CDR2 SYDVKM. Here the CDR3 DNA reads TGTGCCGCCGACGGGGCTCGCTCTGGAAACACCATATATTTT. It is translated as CAADGARSGNTIYF.

This chain joins TRBV5-4 and TRBJ2-5; 8 bases match TRBD2. Germline V gives CDR1 SGHNT, CDR2 YYREEE (reference sequence). This CDR3 is 16 amino acids long. With V trimmed by 0 bases and J by 4 bases, 8 bases remained unmatched. In nucleotides, the CDR3 is TGTGCCAGCAGCTTGGAGGGGACTAGTCTCGGAGAGACCCAGTACTTC. Its translation is CASSLEGTSLGETQYF.

The chain uses TRBV30 and TRBJ2-1; TRBD2 matches at 12 bases. The CDR3 runs to 14 residues. CDR1 and CDR2 from the germline V gene are GTSNPN and SVGIG (reference sequence). With 2 bases clipped from V and 8 bases from J, the junction kept 4 bases outside the gene matches. In DNA form, the CDR3 reads TGTGCCTGGAGTAGGACTAGCGGGGACGATGAGCAGTTCTTC. This codes for CAWSRTSGDDEQFF.

V gene TRBV7-2 combines with J gene TRBJ2-5, with D maybe TRBD2 (7 bases). The CDR3 runs to 17 residues. Trimming left V 0 bases short and J 2 bases short, with 16 bases between. CDR1 SGHTA and CDR2 FQGNSA come from the germline V gene. The CDR3 DNA reads TGTGCCAGCAGCTTAGCGCTGGGGGGAGGGGGACAAGAGACCCAGTACTTC. This gives the protein CASSLALGGGGQETQYF. The whole variable domain, remainder taken from reference TRBV7-2 and TRBJ2-5, is GAGVSQSPSNKVTEKGKDVELRCDPISGHTALYWYRQSLGQGLEFLIYFQGNSAPDKSGLPSDRFSAERTGGSVSTLTIQRTQQEDSAVYLCASSLALGGGGQETQYFGPGTRLLVL.

The CDR3 DNA reads TGCGCCAGCAGCCACCTGGGTATGACAGGGGGAGGAAACACCATATATTTT. Translation gives CASSHLGMTGGGNTIYF. V and J are TRBV4-1 and TRBJ1-3; 9 bases line up with TRBD1. Unmatched junction bases numbered 10, after V lost 3 bases and J lost 4 bases. Germline loops: CDR1 MGHRA, CDR2 YSYEKL. The CDR3 spans 17 residues.

The rearrangement links TRBV6-6 to TRBJ1-5; weak D call: TRBD1 (5 bases). This CDR3 has 14 amino acids. V lost 3 bases and J 6 bases, leaving 12 bases between the germline ends. From germline, CDR1 is MNHNY and CDR2 SVGAGI (reference sequence). The DNA for the CDR3 is TGTGCCAGCAGTTATGCAGGGTTAGCTCAGCCCCAGCATTTT. Protein product: CASSYAGLAQPQHF.

This rearrangement joins TRBV7-9 to TRBJ1-2; D call uncertain. CDR3 length equals 14 residues. The V end lost 3 bases, the J end lost 4 bases, and 12 bases lay between the germline ends. Germline V lookup: CDR1 SEHNR, CDR2 FQNEAQ (reference sequence). This CDR3 reads CASSFVDEVYGYTF. The CDR3 DNA is TGTGCCAGCAGCTTCGTCGACGAGGTCTATGGCTACACCTTC.

The chain employs TRBV27 and TRBJ2-1; TRBD2 agrees at 9 bases. The CDR3 length is 17 residues. V shed 3 bases and J 4 bases; nucleotides not matched to a gene: 10. Germline assignment: CDR1 MNHEY and CDR2 SMNVEV (reference sequence). CDR3 coding DNA: TGTGCCAGCAGTTTCAAAGCCGGGACTAGCCGGTACAATGAGCAGTTCTTC. Translated, it gives CASSFKAGTSRYNEQFF.